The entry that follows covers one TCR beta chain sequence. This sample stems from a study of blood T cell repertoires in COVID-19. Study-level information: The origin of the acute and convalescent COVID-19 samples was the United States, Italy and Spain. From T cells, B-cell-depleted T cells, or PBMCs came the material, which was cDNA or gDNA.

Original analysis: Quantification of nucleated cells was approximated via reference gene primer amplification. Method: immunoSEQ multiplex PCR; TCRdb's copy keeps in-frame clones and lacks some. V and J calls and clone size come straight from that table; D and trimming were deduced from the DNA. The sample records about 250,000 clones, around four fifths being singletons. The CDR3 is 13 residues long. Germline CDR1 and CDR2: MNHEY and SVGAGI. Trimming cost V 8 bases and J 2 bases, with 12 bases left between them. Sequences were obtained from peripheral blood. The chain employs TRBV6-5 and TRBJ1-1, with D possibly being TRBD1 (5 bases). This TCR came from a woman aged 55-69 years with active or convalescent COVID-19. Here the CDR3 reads CASSREPNTEAFF. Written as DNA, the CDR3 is TGTGCCAGCTCCAGGGAACCCAACACTGAAGCTTTCTTT.